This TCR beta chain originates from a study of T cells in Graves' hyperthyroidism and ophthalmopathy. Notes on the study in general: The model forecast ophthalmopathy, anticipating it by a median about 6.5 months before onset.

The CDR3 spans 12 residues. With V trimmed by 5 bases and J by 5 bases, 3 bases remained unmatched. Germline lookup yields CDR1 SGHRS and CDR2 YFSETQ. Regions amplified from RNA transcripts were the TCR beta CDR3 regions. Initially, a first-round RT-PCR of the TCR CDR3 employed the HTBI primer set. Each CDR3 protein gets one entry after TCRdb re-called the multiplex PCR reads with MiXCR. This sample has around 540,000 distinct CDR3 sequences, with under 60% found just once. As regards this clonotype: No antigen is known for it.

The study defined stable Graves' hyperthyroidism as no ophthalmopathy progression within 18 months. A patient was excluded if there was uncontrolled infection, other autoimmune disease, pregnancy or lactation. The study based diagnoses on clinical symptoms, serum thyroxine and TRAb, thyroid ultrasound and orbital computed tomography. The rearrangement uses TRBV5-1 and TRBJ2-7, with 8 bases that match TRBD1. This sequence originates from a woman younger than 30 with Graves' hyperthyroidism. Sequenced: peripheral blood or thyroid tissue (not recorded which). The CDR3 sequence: CASRPGGNEQYF. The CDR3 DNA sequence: TGCGCCAGCAGACCAGGGGGCAACGAGCAGTACTTC.